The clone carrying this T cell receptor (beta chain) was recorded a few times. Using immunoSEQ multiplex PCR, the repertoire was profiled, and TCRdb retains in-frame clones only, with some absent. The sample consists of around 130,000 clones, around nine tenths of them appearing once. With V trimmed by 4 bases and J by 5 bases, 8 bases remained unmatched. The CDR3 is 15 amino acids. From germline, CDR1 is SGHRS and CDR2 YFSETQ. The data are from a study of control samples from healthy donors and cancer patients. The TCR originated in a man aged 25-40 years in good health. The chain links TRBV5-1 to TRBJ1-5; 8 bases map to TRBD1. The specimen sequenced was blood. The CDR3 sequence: CASSKAPGGDQPQHF. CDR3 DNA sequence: TGCGCCAGCAGCAAGGCCCCAGGGGGCGATCAGCCCCAGCATTTT.